Listed below are T cell receptor beta chains from one sample, sequenced in a study of blood T cells in healthy people across ages. TCRdb processed the 5' RACE reads anew with MiXCR; each CDR3 protein has one entry. Of roughly 1.7 million distinct CDR3 sequences listed, 30% to 35% are singletons. The sequenced material came from blood. The origin of the receptors is a woman in her 30s in good health. CDR3s include the opening cysteine and the closing phenylalanine or tryptophan. A D gene is named only where the DNA matches it firmly. Only part of the rows carry a size: once, few, many, or a class if the clone is expanded.

CDR3 length	J gene	clone size	V gene	D gene	CDR3 protein	CDR3 DNA
12	TRBJ2-5	.	TRBV4-2	.	CASSPYQGTQYF	TGTGCCAGCAGCCCTTACCAAGGGACCCAGTACTTC
20	TRBJ2-7	few	TRBV7-9	TRBD2	CASSSAGGTGYMGGFYEQYF	TGTGCCAGCAGCTCAGCCGGGGGGACCGGGTATATGGGGGGGTTCTACGAGCAGTACTTC
15	TRBJ1-2	few	TRBV4-2	TRBD1	CASSRGDRQNYGYTF	TGTGCCAGCAGCCGCGGGGACAGACAAAACTATGGCTACACCTTC
15	TRBJ2-1	many	TRBV6-1	.	CASSDGTEGYNEQFF	TGTGCCAGCAGTGACGGTACCGAGGGCTACAATGAGCAGTTCTTC
14	TRBJ2-1	few	TRBV7-3	.	CASSPTGQNNEQFF	TGTGCCAGCAGCCCGACAGGACAGAACAATGAGCAGTTCTTC
13	TRBJ1-5	.	TRBV20-1	.	CSAVLRFNQPQHF	TGCAGTGCTGTCCTGAGGTTCAATCAGCCCCAGCATTTT
15	TRBJ2-1	.	TRBV20-1	.	CSAEDVFRSYNEQFF	TGCAGTGCAGAGGACGTCTTCCGCTCCTACAATGAGCAGTTCTTC
15	TRBJ1-2	.	TRBV5-6	.	CASSFNQGYRYGYTF	TGTGCCAGCAGCTTCAATCAAGGGTACAGGTATGGCTACACCTTC
15	TRBJ1-2	few	TRBV11-2	.	CASSLDSQGRFGYTF	TGTGCCAGCAGCTTAGATTCACAGGGCCGGTTTGGCTACACCTTC
15	TRBJ2-5	.	TRBV4-1	TRBD2	CASSQPWGGDRTQYF	TGCGCCAGCAGCCAGCCCTGGGGGGGAGATCGGACCCAGTACTTC
14	TRBJ2-7	.	TRBV24-1	.	CATSDFDSPYEQYF	TGTGCCACCAGTGATTTTGACAGTCCCTACGAGCAGTACTTC
13	TRBJ2-7	.	TRBV20-1	TRBD2	CSASGGVSDEQYF	TGCAGTGCTAGCGGGGGGGTGTCCGACGAGCAGTACTTC
17	TRBJ2-3	.	TRBV2	.	CASREPLGGHGTDTQYF	TGTGCCAGCAGAGAGCCCCTCGGGGGGCATGGCACAGATACGCAGTATTTT
17	TRBJ2-7	few	TRBV5-4	.	CASSPGQLWAPGHEQYF	TGTGCCAGCAGCCCCGGTCAGCTTTGGGCGCCGGGGCACGAGCAGTACTTC
13	TRBJ1-5	.	TRBV27	.	CASGTRGNQPQHF	TGTGCCAGTGGAACCAGGGGAAATCAGCCCCAGCATTTT
14	TRBJ1-5	.	TRBV30	.	CAWSVLGPDQPQHF	TGTGCCTGGAGTGTATTGGGTCCGGATCAGCCCCAGCATTTT
14	TRBJ2-5	.	TRBV7-8	.	CASSRGWAGETQYF	TGTGCCAGCTCCCGGGGGTGGGCTGGAGAGACCCAGTACTTC
13	TRBJ2-7	few	TRBV6-1	.	CASSDNFPHEQYF	TGTGCCAGCAGTGATAATTTCCCCCACGAGCAGTACTTC
17	TRBJ1-1	few	TRBV7-9	TRBD1	CASSAPGTGEGRVEAFF	TGTGCCAGCAGCGCGCCCGGGACAGGGGAGGGTCGAGTTGAAGCTTTCTTT
15	TRBJ2-1	many	TRBV4-2	.	CASSQDLWERNEQFF	TGTGCCAGCAGCCAAGATCTGTGGGAACGCAATGAGCAGTTCTTC
17	TRBJ2-2	few	TRBV7-2	.	CASSLVLGPAYSGELFF	TGTGCCAGCAGCTTAGTTCTAGGCCCAGCGTACTCCGGGGAGCTGTTTTTT
8	TRBJ2-1	few	TRBV20-1	.	CSADSLFF	TGCAGTGCCGACTCTTTGTTCTTC
12	TRBJ2-5	once	TRBV20-1	.	CSAHTGQETQYF	TGCAGTGCACATACAGGGCAAGAGACCCAGTACTTC
15	TRBJ2-3	few	TRBV7-9	.	CASSWTGYKADTQYF	TGTGCCAGCAGCTGGACGGGGTACAAGGCAGATACGCAGTATTTT
16	TRBJ2-1	few	TRBV18	.	CASSPPPGAAFNEQFF	TGTGCCAGCTCACCACCCCCGGGGGCCGCGTTCAATGAGCAGTTCTTC
16	TRBJ2-3	.	TRBV28	.	CASSEGVGGRTDTQYF	TGTGCCAGCTCCGAGGGGGTGGGGGGTCGCACAGATACGCAGTATTTT
15	TRBJ1-5	.	TRBV15	.	CATSPRGFGNQPQHF	TGTGCCACCAGTCCACGGGGGTTTGGCAATCAGCCCCAGCATTTT
16	TRBJ2-5	few	TRBV12-3/TRBV12-4	TRBD2	CASSLRLAGGEETQYF	TGTGCCAGCAGTTTAAGACTAGCGGGAGGCGAAGAGACCCAGTACTTC
16	TRBJ2-6	.	TRBV9	.	CASSVGTDSGANVLTF	TGTGCCAGCAGCGTAGGAACAGACTCTGGGGCCAACGTCCTGACTTTC
14	TRBJ2-1	few	TRBV9	.	CATGTGRSGNEQFF	TGTGCCACCGGGACGGGCCGTAGTGGCAATGAGCAGTTCTTC
11	TRBJ2-7	.	TRBV10-3	.	CAIRETREQYF	TGTGCCATCAGAGAAACAAGGGAGCAGTACTTC
13	TRBJ2-7	many	TRBV20-1	.	CSAPRAGSHEQYF	TGCAGTGCTCCCCGGGCGGGGTCCCACGAGCAGTACTTC
15	TRBJ2-3	few	TRBV6-1	.	CASSEGAGRSDTQYF	TGTGCCAGCAGTGAAGGAGCAGGGAGGTCAGATACGCAGTATTTT
13	TRBJ1-4	few	TRBV6-1	.	CASRGVTNEKLFF	TGTGCCAGCAGAGGGGTAACTAATGAAAAACTGTTTTTT
14	TRBJ2-1	few	TRBV5-1	.	CASTHGLSYNEQFF	TGCGCCAGCACTCACGGTCTCTCCTACAATGAGCAGTTCTTC
16	TRBJ1-6	.	TRBV5-1	.	CASSLSGGKGDSPLHF	TGCGCCAGCAGCTTGTCCGGGGGTAAGGGTGATTCACCCCTCCACTTT
16	TRBJ2-5	.	TRBV7-2	TRBD1	CASSLTSRDREETQYF	TGTGCCAGCAGCCTGACTTCTAGGGACAGGGAAGAGACCCAGTACTTC
14	TRBJ2-3	few	TRBV12-3/TRBV12-4	TRBD2	CASSLILAGATQYF	TGTGCCAGCAGTTTAATCCTAGCGGGAGCTACGCAGTATTTT
14	TRBJ1-1	.	TRBV27	.	CASSTVGSNTEAFF	TGTGCCAGCAGCACTGTAGGGTCTAACACTGAAGCTTTCTTT
17	TRBJ2-5	.	TRBV7-2	.	CASSLGGYRGIGKTQYF	TGTGCCAGCAGCTTAGGGGGTTACCGGGGGATTGGGAAGACCCAGTACTTC
13	TRBJ1-1	.	TRBV20-1	.	CSASARLSTEAFF	TGCAGTGCTAGTGCCAGGTTGTCCACTGAAGCTTTCTTT
13	TRBJ1-1	few	TRBV12-3/TRBV12-4	.	CASSFTDGTEAFF	TGTGCCAGCAGTTTCACAGATGGGACTGAAGCTTTCTTT
19	TRBJ2-1	.	TRBV14	.	CAGSPLGGRGATSYNEQFF	TGTGCCGGCAGCCCCCTTGGGGGTCGCGGGGCGACCTCCTACAATGAGCAGTTCTTC
12	TRBJ2-1	many	TRBV9	.	CASSASYNEQFF	TGTGCCAGCAGTGCCTCCTACAATGAGCAGTTCTTC
14	TRBJ1-2	many	TRBV27	.	CASSLKGEGYGYTF	TGTGCCAGCAGTTTAAAGGGAGAGGGCTATGGCTACACCTTC
14	TRBJ2-5	many	TRBV5-8	.	CASSLGDTQETQYF	TGTGCCAGCAGCTTGGGGGACACTCAAGAGACCCAGTACTTC
13	TRBJ2-7	few	TRBV4-1	.	CASSHGMTYEQYF	TGCGCCAGCAGCCACGGGATGACCTACGAGCAGTACTTC
14	TRBJ2-7	few	TRBV27	TRBD1	CASSPPGTGVEQYF	TGTGCCAGCAGTCCTCCCGGGACAGGGGTCGAGCAGTACTTC
15	TRBJ2-1	.	TRBV5-1	.	CASSLVKSAYNEQFF	TGCGCCAGCAGCTTGGTCAAGTCAGCCTACAATGAGCAGTTCTTC
13	TRBJ2-7	many	TRBV29-1	TRBD1	CSVAGGETYEQYF	TGCAGCGTTGCAGGGGGCGAGACCTACGAGCAGTACTTC
14	TRBJ2-7	few	TRBV3-1	.	CASSQGRFAGEQYF	TGTGCCAGCAGCCAGGGTCGGTTTGCCGGCGAGCAGTACTTC
14	TRBJ1-1	.	TRBV2	.	CASSDQGSPTEAFF	TGTGCCAGCAGTGATCAGGGGTCACCCACTGAAGCTTTCTTT
15	TRBJ1-1	few	TRBV6-6	.	CASSLKGRVGTEAFF	TGTGCCAGCAGCCTCAAGGGTAGGGTGGGGACTGAAGCTTTCTTT
16	TRBJ2-7	.	TRBV20-1	.	CSASGGGVTWDGEQYF	TGCAGTGCTAGCGGGGGTGGGGTTACCTGGGATGGCGAGCAGTACTTC
14	TRBJ1-6	few	TRBV4-1	.	CASSQVRATSTLHF	TGCGCCAGCAGCCAAGTCAGGGCAACATCGACCCTCCACTTT
16	TRBJ2-3	.	TRBV20-1	TRBD2	CSAMTSGGGNTDTQYF	TGCAGTGCTATGACTAGCGGGGGGGGAAACACAGATACGCAGTATTTT
21	TRBJ1-1	.	TRBV12-3/TRBV12-4	.	CASSLRLIRVSVGKMNTEAFF	TGTGCCAGCAGTTTAAGGTTAATACGTGTAAGTGTTGGCAAAATGAACACTGAAGCTTTCTTT
14	TRBJ2-3	.	TRBV10-3	.	CNISPLGATDTQYF	TGTAACATCAGTCCCTTAGGGGCCACAGATACGCAGTATTTT
15	TRBJ1-3	.	TRBV5-1	.	CASSPSGASGNTIYF	TGCGCCAGCAGCCCCTCGGGCGCCTCGGGAAACACCATATATTTT